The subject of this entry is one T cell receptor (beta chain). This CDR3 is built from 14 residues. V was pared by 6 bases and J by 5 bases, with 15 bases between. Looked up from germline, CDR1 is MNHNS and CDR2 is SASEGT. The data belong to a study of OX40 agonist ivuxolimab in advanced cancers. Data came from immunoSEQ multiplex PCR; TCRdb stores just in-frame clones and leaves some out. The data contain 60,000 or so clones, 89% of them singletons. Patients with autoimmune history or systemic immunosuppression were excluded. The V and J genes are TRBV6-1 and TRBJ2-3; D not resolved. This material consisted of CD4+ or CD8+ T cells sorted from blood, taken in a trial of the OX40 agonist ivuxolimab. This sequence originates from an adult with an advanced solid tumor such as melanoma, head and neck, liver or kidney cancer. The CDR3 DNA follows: TGTGCCAGCAGCATCAATGTACCTAGAGATACGCAGTATTTT. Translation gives CASSINVPRDTQYF.